This entry describes one TCR beta chain. V shed 5 bases, J shed 8 bases, and the junction held 14 bases outside the gene matches. Germline lookup yields CDR1 SGHVS and CDR2 FQNEAQ. CDR3 length: 15 amino acids. This sample was taken from a study of blood T cell repertoires in COVID-19. Study at large: Spain, Italy and the United States supplied samples that represented acute and convalescent COVID-19. From T cells, B-cell-depleted T cells, or PBMCs came the material, which was cDNA or gDNA.

As handled by the study authors: It was from reference gene primer amplification that nucleated cell counts were estimated. Here immunoSEQ multiplex PCR was the method, and the copy in TCRdb shows in-frame clones only, minus some. That table gives V, J and clone size, and the DNA gave D and trimming. The sample carries roughly 130,000 clones, 80% to 85% recorded once. One Seattle source followed patients from active infection through their disease course. This receptor was identified in a man aged 30 to 45 with COVID-19, enrolled during active disease. The sequenced material came from peripheral blood. This chain links TRBV7-8 with TRBJ1-2; 7 nucleotides align to TRBD1. The CDR3 is CASSQTGLRGEGYTF. DNA for the CDR3: TGTGCCAGCAGCCAGACAGGGCTGCGGGGGGAAGGCTACACCTTC.